This T cell receptor beta chain was found in a study of OX40 agonist ivuxolimab in advanced cancers. For the study at large: Across the patients, intravenous ivuxolimab was delivered every 2 weeks at 0.01 to 10 mg/kg. Every patient in dose escalation had hepatocellular carcinoma, melanoma, renal cell or head and neck cancer.

The table came from immunoSEQ multiplex PCR; TCRdb's copy has only in-frame clones and leaves some out. Of approximately 92,000 clones detected, under 85% appear once; the ten largest clones hold less than 6%. Trimming cost V 1 base and J 7 bases, with 20 bases left between them. Germline V lookup: CDR1 SQVTM, CDR2 ANQGSEA. CDR3 length: 15 residues. This receptor was obtained from an adult with an advanced solid tumor such as melanoma, head and neck, liver or kidney cancer. The sample consisted of CD4+ or CD8+ T cells sorted from blood, taken in a trial of the OX40 agonist ivuxolimab. The rearrangement uses TRBV29-1 and TRBJ2-7; a weak D match, TRBD1 (7 bases). The CDR3 protein is CSVEAEGANSGEQYF. CDR3 sequence (DNA): TGCAGCGTTGAAGCGGAGGGGGCGAATTCGGGGGAGCAGTACTTC.